This T cell receptor beta chain was captured by sequencing in a study of technical replicates of blood from a few donors. Repertoires were generated with immunoSEQ multiplex PCR, while TCRdb's copy carries only in-frame clones and drops some. Of under 70,000 clones in the sample, roughly 92% were seen once. CDR3 length equals 15 residues. Germline CDR1 reads ENHRY; CDR2 reads SYGVKD. V gave up 3 bases and J gave up 6 bases, with 15 bases separating them. The source is a human donor in good health. Material for sequencing was T cells isolated from PBMCs. The chain is built from TRBV10-3 and TRBJ1-3; a weak D match, TRBD1 (6 bases). CDR3 protein: CAISDFDRKINTIYF. The CDR3 DNA is TGTGCCATCAGTGATTTCGACAGGAAGATAAACACCATATATTTT.